This T cell receptor beta chain is from a study of cytotoxic CD8 clonotypes in ibrutinib-treated CLL. Trimming stripped 1 base from V and 7 bases from J, with 8 bases between. Germline CDR1 and CDR2: KGHSH and LQKENI. CDR3 size: 13 residues. Data came from immunoSEQ multiplex PCR; TCRdb stores just in-frame clones and leaves some out. This table has approximately 97,000 clones, 77% appearing once. As regards this clone: Its antigen is undetermined.

Whole-study results and caveats: Baseline levels were approached again at progression, after clonality had risen at ibrutinib response.

The TCR comes from a human donor with chronic lymphocytic leukemia. The chain has TRBV18 and TRBJ1-5, with D possibly TRBD1 on 5 matching bases. The starting material was PBMCs, obtained after 24 months of ibrutinib treatment. The CDR3 region has the DNA TGTGCCAGCTCACCACAGAAGGGGCAGCCCCAGCATTTT. Its protein is CASSPQKGQPQHF.